The T cell receptor (beta chain) described here comes from a study of blood T cell repertoires in COVID-19. Overall study context: Acute and convalescent COVID-19 samples came from the United States, Italy and Spain.

Data came from immunoSEQ multiplex PCR; TCRdb stores just in-frame clones and leaves some out. Among 150,000 to 200,000 clones listed, approximately 80% were seen once. V was pared by 3 bases and J by 7 bases, with 6 bases of the junction left unmatched. Germline V lookup: CDR1 SGHNT, CDR2 YYREEE (reference sequence). CDR3 length: 15 residues. This clone has more than one count but fewer than ten. Across 20 to 25 US areas, participants ranged in age from roughly 18 to 95 years. Assignments of participants to cohorts depended upon their own reported clinical history. V gene TRBV5-4 combines with J gene TRBJ1-6, with TRBD1 identical over 8 bases. Specimen: PBMCs or T cells enriched from blood (not recorded which). The source of this sequence is a man aged 35-49 years who had recovered from COVID-19. The CDR3 region has the DNA TGTGCCAGCAGCTCCGGGACAGGAAGCAATTCACCCCTCCACTTT. It specifies CASSSGTGSNSPLHF.